This T cell receptor beta chain was recorded in a study of cytomegalovirus exposure and HLA in healthy donors. Study-wide results and limits: Clonal expansion, a later analysis showed, was greater in HLA-associated TCR beta chains than in equally common others.

The CDR3 runs to 16 residues. Trimming stripped 2 bases from V and 3 bases from J, with 15 bases between. Points on this clone: The antigen is unknown.

It was with 60 Vbeta and 13 Jbeta primers that the PCR ran. Clones were sequenced by immunoSEQ multiplex PCR, and TCRdb holds only the in-frame ones, with some missing. The table has fewer than 250,000 clones, roughly 79% seen once. This chain uses TRBV5-3 with TRBJ1-3; D perhaps matches TRBD1 (5 bases). TRBV5-3 is an ORF, with its function uncertain. The receptor's source is a young man in good health and CMV-seronegative. What was sequenced was PBMCs. CDR3 sequence (DNA): TGTGCCAGAAGCTTCGGTAGGGGAGGGAATGGAAACACCATATATTTT. Its translation: CARSFGRGGNGNTIYF.